The TCR beta chain described here comes from a study of graft-versus-host responses after intestinal transplantation. Repertoires were generated with immunoSEQ multiplex PCR, while TCRdb's copy carries only in-frame clones and drops some. The data hold about 14,000 clones, with around 94% observed a single time. The CDR3 spans 15 residues. V trimming: 1 base; J trimming: 5 bases; junction bases outside the gene matches: 8. Germline V CDR1 and CDR2: MGHRA, YSYEKL. The starting material was PBMCs, obtained 9 days after transplant. The J gene is TRBJ2-7, the V gene TRBV4-1; 7 bases map to TRBD2. This clonotype originated in a human patient who received an intestinal transplant, so some T cells may come from the graft donor. CDR3 region: CASSQGSGGLHEQYF. The CDR3 DNA reads as TGCGCCAGCAGCCAAGGCTCGGGAGGACTCCACGAGCAGTACTTC.